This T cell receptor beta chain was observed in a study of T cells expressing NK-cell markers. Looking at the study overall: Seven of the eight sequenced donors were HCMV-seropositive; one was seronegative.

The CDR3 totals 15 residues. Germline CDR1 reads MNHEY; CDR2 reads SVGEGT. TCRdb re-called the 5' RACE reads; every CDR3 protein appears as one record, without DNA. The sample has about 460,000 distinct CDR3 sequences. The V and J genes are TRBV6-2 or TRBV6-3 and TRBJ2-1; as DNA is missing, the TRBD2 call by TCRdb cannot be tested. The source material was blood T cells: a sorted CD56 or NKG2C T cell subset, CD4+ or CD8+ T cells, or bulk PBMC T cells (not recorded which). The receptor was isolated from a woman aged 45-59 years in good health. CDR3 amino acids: CASSSQRGVYNEQFF.